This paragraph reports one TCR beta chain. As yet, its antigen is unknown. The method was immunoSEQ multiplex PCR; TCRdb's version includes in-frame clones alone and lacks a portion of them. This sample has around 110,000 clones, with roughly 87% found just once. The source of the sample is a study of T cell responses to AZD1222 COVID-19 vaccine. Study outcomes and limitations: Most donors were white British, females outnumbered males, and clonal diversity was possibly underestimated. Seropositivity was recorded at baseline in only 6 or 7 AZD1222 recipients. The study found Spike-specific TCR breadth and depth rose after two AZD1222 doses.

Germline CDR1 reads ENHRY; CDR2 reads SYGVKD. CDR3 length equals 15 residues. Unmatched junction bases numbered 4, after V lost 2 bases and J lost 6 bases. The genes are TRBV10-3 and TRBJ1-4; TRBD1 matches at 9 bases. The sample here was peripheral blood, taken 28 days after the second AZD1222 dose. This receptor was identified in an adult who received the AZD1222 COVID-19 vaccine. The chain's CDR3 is CAISEADRGDEKLFF. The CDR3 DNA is TGTGCCATCAGTGAGGCGGACAGGGGCGATGAAAAACTGTTTTTT.